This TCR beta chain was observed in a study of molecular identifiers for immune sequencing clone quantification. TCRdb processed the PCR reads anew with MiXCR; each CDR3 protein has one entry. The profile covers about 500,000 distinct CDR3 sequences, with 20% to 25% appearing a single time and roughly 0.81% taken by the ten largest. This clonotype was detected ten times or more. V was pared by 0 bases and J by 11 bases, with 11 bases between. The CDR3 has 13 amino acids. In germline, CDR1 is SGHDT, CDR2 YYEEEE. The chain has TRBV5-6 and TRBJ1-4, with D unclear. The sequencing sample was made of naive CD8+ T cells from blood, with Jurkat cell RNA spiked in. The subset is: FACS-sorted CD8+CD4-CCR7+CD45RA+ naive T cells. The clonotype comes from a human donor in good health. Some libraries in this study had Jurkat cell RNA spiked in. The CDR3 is CASSLELDGKLFF. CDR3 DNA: TGTGCCAGCAGCTTGGAACTTGATGGGAAACTGTTTTTT.